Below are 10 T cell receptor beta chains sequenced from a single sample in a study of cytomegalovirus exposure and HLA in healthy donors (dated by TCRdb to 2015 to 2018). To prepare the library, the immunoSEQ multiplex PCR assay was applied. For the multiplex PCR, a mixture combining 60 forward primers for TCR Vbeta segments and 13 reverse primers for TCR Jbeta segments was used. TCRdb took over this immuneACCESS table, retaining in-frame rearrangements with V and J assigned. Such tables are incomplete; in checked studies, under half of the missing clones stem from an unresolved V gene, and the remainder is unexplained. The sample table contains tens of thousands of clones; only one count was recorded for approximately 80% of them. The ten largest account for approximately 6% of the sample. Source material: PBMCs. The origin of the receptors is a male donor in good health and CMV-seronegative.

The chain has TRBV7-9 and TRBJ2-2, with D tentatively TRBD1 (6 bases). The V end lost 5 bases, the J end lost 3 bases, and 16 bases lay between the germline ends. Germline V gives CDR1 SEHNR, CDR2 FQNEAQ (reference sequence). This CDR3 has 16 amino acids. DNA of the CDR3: TGTGCCAGCAGCGGTTTTGACAGGCCCTACACCGGGGAGCTGTTTTTT. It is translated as CASSGFDRPYTGELFF. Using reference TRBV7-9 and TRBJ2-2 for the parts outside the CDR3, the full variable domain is DTGVSQNPRHKITKRGQNVTFRCDPISEHNRLYWYRQTLGQGPEFLTYFQNEAQLEKSRLLSDRFSAERPKGSFSTLEIQRTEQGDSAMYLCASSGFDRPYTGELFFGEGSRLTVL.

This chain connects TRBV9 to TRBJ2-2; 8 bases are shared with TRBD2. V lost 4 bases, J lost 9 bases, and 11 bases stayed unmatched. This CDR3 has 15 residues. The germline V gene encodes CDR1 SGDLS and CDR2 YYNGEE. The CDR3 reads CASSSTSGPPRELFF. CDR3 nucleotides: TGTGCCAGCAGCTCAACTAGCGGCCCCCCAAGGGAGCTGTTTTTT.

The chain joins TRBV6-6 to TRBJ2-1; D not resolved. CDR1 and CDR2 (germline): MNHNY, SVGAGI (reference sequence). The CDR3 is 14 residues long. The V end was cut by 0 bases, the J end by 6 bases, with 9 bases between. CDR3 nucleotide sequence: TGTGCCAGCAGTTACTCGATGCGCACCAATGAGCAGTTCTTC. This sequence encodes CASSYSMRTNEQFF.

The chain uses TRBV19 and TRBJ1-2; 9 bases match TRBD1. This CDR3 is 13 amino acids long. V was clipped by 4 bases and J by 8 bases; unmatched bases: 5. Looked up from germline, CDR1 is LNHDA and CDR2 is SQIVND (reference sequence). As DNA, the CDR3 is TGTGCCAGTAGTAACACAGGGGGCCTAGGCTACACCTTC. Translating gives CASSNTGGLGYTF.

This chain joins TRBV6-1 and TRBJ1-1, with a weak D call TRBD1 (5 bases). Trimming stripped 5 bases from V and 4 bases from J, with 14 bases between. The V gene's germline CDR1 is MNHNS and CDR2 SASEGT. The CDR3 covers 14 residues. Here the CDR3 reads CASSSGGDGTEAFF. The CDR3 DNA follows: TGTGCCAGCAGTTCAGGCGGGGACGGCACTGAAGCTTTCTTT.

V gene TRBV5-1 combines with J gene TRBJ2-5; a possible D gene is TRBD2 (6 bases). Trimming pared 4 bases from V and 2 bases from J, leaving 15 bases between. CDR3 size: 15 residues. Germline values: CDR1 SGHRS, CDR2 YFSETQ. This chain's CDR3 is CASSRGWGSQETQYF. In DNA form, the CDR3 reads TGCGCCAGCAGCCGGGGGTGGGGTTCACAAGAGACCCAGTACTTC. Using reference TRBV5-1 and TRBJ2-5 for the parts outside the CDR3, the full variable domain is KAGVTQTPRYLIKTRGQQVTLSCSPISGHRSVSWYQQTPGQGLQFLFEYFSETQRNKGNFPGRFSGRQFSNSRSEMNVSTLELGDSALYLCASSRGWGSQETQYFGPGTRLLVL.

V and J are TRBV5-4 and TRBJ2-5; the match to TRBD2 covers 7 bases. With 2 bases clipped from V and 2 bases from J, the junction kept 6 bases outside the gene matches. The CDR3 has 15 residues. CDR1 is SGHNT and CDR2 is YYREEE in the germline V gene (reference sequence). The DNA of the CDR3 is TGTGCCAGCAGCTTCTGGGGGGGAGCACAAGAGACCCAGTACTTC. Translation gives CASSFWGGAQETQYF.

The CDR3 loop reads CASSLRQGEETQYF. The CDR3 DNA sequence: TGTGCCAGCAGCTTAAGACAGGGAGAAGAGACCCAGTACTTC. This sequence joins TRBV11-3 and TRBJ2-5, with TRBD1 matching 7 bases. The CDR3 runs to 14 residues. V was pared by 2 bases and J by 3 bases, with 3 bases of the junction left unmatched. Germline CDR1 reads SGHNT; CDR2 reads YENEEA.

The chain's CDR3 is CASSRRDRGGEKLFF. CDR3 coding DNA: TGTGCCAGCAGCAGGCGGGACAGGGGGGGTGAAAAACTGTTTTTT. The chain uses TRBV7-8 and TRBJ1-4; 11 bases align to TRBD1. The germline V gene has CDR1 SGHVS and CDR2 FQNEAQ. V was clipped by 5 bases and J by 7 bases; unmatched bases: 6. The CDR3 is 15 amino acids.

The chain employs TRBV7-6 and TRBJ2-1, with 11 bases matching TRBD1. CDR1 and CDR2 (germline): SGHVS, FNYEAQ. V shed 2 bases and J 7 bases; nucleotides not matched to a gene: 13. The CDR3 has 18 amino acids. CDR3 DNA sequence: TGTGCCAGCAGCTTAATGGCTGGGGGGACAGGGGGGATGAATGAGCAGTTCTTC. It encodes CASSLMAGGTGGMNEQFF.